This T cell receptor (beta chain) is from a study of T cell responses to AZD1222 COVID-19 vaccine. Findings and caveats of the study: Dominant at 160-218 and 743-854, vaccine-associated CD4 TCRs also spanned spike. The donors showed a predominance of white British ancestry and of females, with possible underestimation of clonal diversity. It was only 6 or 7 AZD1222 recipients who were seropositive at baseline.

Produced via immunoSEQ multiplex PCR; TCRdb's table is partial and in-frame only. Among approximately 100,000 clones, around 90% were seen once, and the ten largest hold about 4.9%. About this clone itself: Its target is not known.

This CDR3 spans 15 amino acids. In germline, CDR1 is LNHDA, CDR2 SQIVND (reference sequence). Trimming took off 5 bases at V and 0 bases at J, with 11 bases between the two ends. The receptor was derived from an adult in good health. The rearrangement joins TRBV19 to TRBJ1-5; no firm D call. This material consisted of peripheral blood, taken on day 0 of AZD1222 vaccination. The CDR3: CASSYQITSNQPQHF. The DNA for the CDR3 is TGTGCCAGTAGTTATCAGATCACTAGCAATCAGCCCCAGCATTTT.